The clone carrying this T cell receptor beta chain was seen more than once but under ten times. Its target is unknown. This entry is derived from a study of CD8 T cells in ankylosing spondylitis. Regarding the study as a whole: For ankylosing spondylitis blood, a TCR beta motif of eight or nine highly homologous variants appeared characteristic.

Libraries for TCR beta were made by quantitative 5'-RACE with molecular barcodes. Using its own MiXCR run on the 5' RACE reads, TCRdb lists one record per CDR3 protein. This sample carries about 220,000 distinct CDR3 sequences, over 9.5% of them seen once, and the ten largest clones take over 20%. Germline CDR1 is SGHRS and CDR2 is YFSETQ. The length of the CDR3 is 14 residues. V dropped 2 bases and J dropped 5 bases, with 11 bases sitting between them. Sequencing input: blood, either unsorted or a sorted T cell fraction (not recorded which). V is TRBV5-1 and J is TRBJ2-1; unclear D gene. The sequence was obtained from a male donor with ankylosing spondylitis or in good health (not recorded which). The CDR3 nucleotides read TGCGCCAGCAGCTTTATATCGACGGACAATGAGCAGTTCTTC. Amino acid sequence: CASSFISTDNEQFF.